This is a list of T cell receptor beta chains from one sample in a study of blood T cell repertoires in COVID-19. Clones were read by immunoSEQ multiplex PCR, and TCRdb kept only the in-frame ones, dropping some. The data contain 140,000 or so clones, about 87% of them singletons. The sample comprised peripheral blood. The origin of the receptors is a woman in her forties or fifties with acute or convalescent COVID-19. Each CDR3 is given with its conserved first and last residue. The order of the fields is CDR3 protein, CDR3 DNA, V gene, clone size, J gene, D gene. The D gene is left open where the match is weak. Some rows mark clone size as missing; the rest say once, few, many or name a class of expanded clone.

cdr3_aa: CASRDEGDLYGYTF
cdr3_nt: TGCGCCAGCAGAGACGAGGGGGACCTCTATGGCTACACCTTC
v_call: TRBV5-1
clone_size: -
j_call: TRBJ1-2
d_call: -

cdr3_aa: CASSQDLGIQGSYGYTF
cdr3_nt: TGTGCCAGCAGCCAAGATTTGGGAATACAGGGGTCCTATGGCTACACCTTC
v_call: TRBV3-1/TRBV3-2
clone_size: few
j_call: TRBJ1-2
d_call: TRBD1

cdr3_aa: CASRPGPRGHGYTF
cdr3_nt: TGTGCCAGCAGACCCGGTCCCAGGGGGCATGGCTACACCTTC
v_call: TRBV2
clone_size: -
j_call: TRBJ1-2
d_call: TRBD1

cdr3_aa: CASSLIWEFGYGYTF
cdr3_nt: TGTGCCAGCAGCTTGATTTGGGAGTTCGGCTATGGCTACACCTTC
v_call: TRBV5-8
clone_size: -
j_call: TRBJ1-2
d_call: -

cdr3_aa: CASNNRGRTYNEQFF
cdr3_nt: TGTGCCAGTAATAACAGGGGTAGGACCTACAATGAGCAGTTCTTC
v_call: TRBV19
clone_size: -
j_call: TRBJ2-1
d_call: TRBD1

cdr3_aa: CASSPTGTALTQYF
cdr3_nt: TGTGCCAGCAGCCCGACCGGGACTGCCTTGACCCAGTACTTC
v_call: TRBV7-9
clone_size: -
j_call: TRBJ2-5
d_call: -

cdr3_aa: CASSSPQREGEQFF
cdr3_nt: TGTGCCAGCAGCTCCCCCCAGCGGGAGGGTGAGCAGTTCTTC
v_call: TRBV11-1
clone_size: -
j_call: TRBJ2-1
d_call: TRBD2

cdr3_aa: CASSRPGQGTDTQYF
cdr3_nt: TGTGCCAGCAGCCGGCCGGGACAGGGAACAGATACGCAGTATTTT
v_call: TRBV5-4
clone_size: -
j_call: TRBJ2-3
d_call: TRBD1

cdr3_aa: CATSDRGLAGSGLDTQYF
cdr3_nt: TGTGCCACCAGTGACCGCGGACTAGCGGGTTCTGGGCTTGATACGCAGTATTTT
v_call: TRBV24-1
clone_size: -
j_call: TRBJ2-3
d_call: TRBD2

cdr3_aa: CASRLGVIYEQYF
cdr3_nt: TGTGCCAGCAGGTTAGGGGTTATCTACGAGCAGTACTTC
v_call: TRBV6-5
clone_size: -
j_call: TRBJ2-7
d_call: -

cdr3_aa: CASSSTGNTEAFF
cdr3_nt: TGTGCCAGCAGCTCGACAGGGAATACTGAAGCTTTCTTT
v_call: TRBV9
clone_size: -
j_call: TRBJ1-1
d_call: TRBD1

cdr3_aa: CASSEYMASYEQYF
cdr3_nt: TGCGCCAGCAGTGAGTATATGGCCTCCTACGAGCAGTACTTC
v_call: TRBV10-2
clone_size: -
j_call: TRBJ2-7
d_call: -

cdr3_aa: CASSEQGAGNSPLHF
cdr3_nt: TGTGCCAGCAGTGAACAGGGGGCAGGTAATTCACCCCTCCACTTT
v_call: TRBV6-1
clone_size: -
j_call: TRBJ1-6
d_call: TRBD1

cdr3_aa: CSVWGQGNEQYF
cdr3_nt: TGCAGCGTTTGGGGACAGGGGAACGAGCAGTACTTC
v_call: TRBV29-1
clone_size: -
j_call: TRBJ2-7
d_call: TRBD1

cdr3_aa: CASSEYPKSGTGPAGELFF
cdr3_nt: TGTGCCAGCAGTGAATACCCCAAATCGGGGACAGGTCCGGCCGGGGAGCTGTTTTTT
v_call: TRBV2
clone_size: -
j_call: TRBJ2-2
d_call: TRBD1

cdr3_aa: CASSPAGGNQPQHF
cdr3_nt: TGTGCCAGCTCACCTGCCGGGGGCAATCAGCCCCAGCATTTT
v_call: TRBV18
clone_size: once
j_call: TRBJ1-5
d_call: -

cdr3_aa: CASSLRSSSGNTIYF
cdr3_nt: TGTGCCAGCAGCCTACGTTCGTCCTCTGGAAACACCATATATTTT
v_call: TRBV6-5
clone_size: -
j_call: TRBJ1-3
d_call: -

cdr3_aa: CASGWTRVPYYNEQFF
cdr3_nt: TGTGCCAGCGGCTGGACTAGAGTCCCCTACTACAATGAGCAGTTCTTC
v_call: TRBV7-9
clone_size: -
j_call: TRBJ2-1
d_call: TRBD2

cdr3_aa: CASSVDRDEKLFF
cdr3_nt: TGTGCCAGCAGCGTTGACCGGGATGAAAAACTGTTTTTT
v_call: TRBV9
clone_size: -
j_call: TRBJ1-4
d_call: -

cdr3_aa: CASSSRTGYEKLFF
cdr3_nt: TGCGCCAGCAGCTCGCGGACAGGGTATGAAAAACTGTTTTTT
v_call: TRBV5-1
clone_size: once
j_call: TRBJ1-4
d_call: TRBD1

cdr3_aa: CASGLPVKNIQYF
cdr3_nt: TGTGCTAGTGGTTTGCCAGTAAAAAACATTCAGTACTTC
v_call: TRBV12-5
clone_size: -
j_call: TRBJ2-4
d_call: -

cdr3_aa: CASSDPGQGERLGRDQPQHF
cdr3_nt: TGTGCCAGCAGCGACCCTGGACAGGGTGAGCGTCTAGGCCGAGATCAGCCCCAGCATTTT
v_call: TRBV28
clone_size: -
j_call: TRBJ1-5
d_call: TRBD1

cdr3_aa: CASSSPTSGRAGDTQYF
cdr3_nt: TGTGCCAGCAGTTCCCCGACTAGCGGGAGGGCCGGAGATACGCAGTATTTT
v_call: TRBV28
clone_size: -
j_call: TRBJ2-3
d_call: TRBD2

cdr3_aa: CASSSGTGVEKLFF
cdr3_nt: TGCGCCAGCAGTTCAGGGACAGGGGTAGAAAAACTGTTTTTT
v_call: TRBV10-2
clone_size: -
j_call: TRBJ1-4
d_call: TRBD1

cdr3_aa: CASSLLKGGYDTEAFF
cdr3_nt: TGTGCCAGCAGCTTACTCAAGGGAGGATACGACACTGAAGCTTTCTTT
v_call: TRBV7-2
clone_size: few
j_call: TRBJ1-1
d_call: -

cdr3_aa: CASSLEGATEAFF
cdr3_nt: TGTGCCAGCAGTCTGGAGGGGGCCACTGAAGCTTTCTTT
v_call: TRBV7-9
clone_size: -
j_call: TRBJ1-1
d_call: TRBD1

cdr3_aa: CSASIGTEGSPLHF
cdr3_nt: TGCAGTGCCAGTATCGGGACAGAAGGTTCACCCCTCCACTTT
v_call: TRBV20-1
clone_size: -
j_call: TRBJ1-6
d_call: TRBD1

cdr3_aa: CASSRLRANEKLFF
cdr3_nt: TGTGCCAGCAGCCGACTCAGGGCTAATGAAAAACTGTTTTTT
v_call: TRBV5-8
clone_size: -
j_call: TRBJ1-4
d_call: -

cdr3_aa: CASSMGSGTTDTQYF
cdr3_nt: TGTGCCAGTAGTATGGGTAGCGGGACCACAGATACGCAGTATTTT
v_call: TRBV19
clone_size: -
j_call: TRBJ2-3
d_call: TRBD2

cdr3_aa: CASSPSGQESVTGELFF
cdr3_nt: TGTGCCAGCAGCCCCTCAGGACAGGAATCGGTCACCGGGGAGCTGTTTTTT
v_call: TRBV11-2
clone_size: -
j_call: TRBJ2-2
d_call: TRBD1

cdr3_aa: CATSRERDPSGSATGELFF
cdr3_nt: TGTGCCACCAGCAGAGAGCGAGACCCTAGCGGGAGCGCCACCGGGGAGCTGTTTTTT
v_call: TRBV15
clone_size: -
j_call: TRBJ2-2
d_call: TRBD2

cdr3_aa: CATSRGLAGGTEAFF
cdr3_nt: TGTGCCACCAGCAGAGGATTGGCAGGGGGGACTGAAGCTTTCTTT
v_call: TRBV15
clone_size: -
j_call: TRBJ1-1
d_call: TRBD1

cdr3_aa: CASSFTGGNEQFF
cdr3_nt: TGTGCCAGCAGCTTTACCGGGGGCAATGAGCAGTTCTTC
v_call: TRBV5-4
clone_size: -
j_call: TRBJ2-1
d_call: -

cdr3_aa: CASSVGGAGNEQFF
cdr3_nt: TGTGCCAGCAGCGTAGGGGGAGCGGGGAATGAGCAGTTCTTC
v_call: TRBV9
clone_size: -
j_call: TRBJ2-1
d_call: TRBD2